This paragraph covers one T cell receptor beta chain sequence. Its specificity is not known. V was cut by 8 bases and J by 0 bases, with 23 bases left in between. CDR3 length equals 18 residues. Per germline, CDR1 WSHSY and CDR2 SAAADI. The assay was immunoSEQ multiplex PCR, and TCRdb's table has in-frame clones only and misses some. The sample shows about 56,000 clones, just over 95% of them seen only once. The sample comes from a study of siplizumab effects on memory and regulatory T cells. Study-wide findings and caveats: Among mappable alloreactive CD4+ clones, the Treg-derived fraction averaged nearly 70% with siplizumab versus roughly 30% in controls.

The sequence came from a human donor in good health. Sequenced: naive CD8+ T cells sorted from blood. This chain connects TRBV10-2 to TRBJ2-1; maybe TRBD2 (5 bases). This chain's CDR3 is CASSRNLGSPSSYNEQFF. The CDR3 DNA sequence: TGCGCCAGCTCACGAAACTTAGGGAGCCCTAGCTCCTACAATGAGCAGTTCTTC.